Here is one T cell receptor beta chain with its context. The target of this receptor is not known. Base qualities are not recorded, but no much larger clone differs from it by a single base. Library creation used RT-PCR. Sequencing used an Illumina HiSeq 2500. The public reads were reanalyzed by TCRdb: fastp trimming at Q25, MiXCR alignment, in-frame beta chains only. Every CDR3 protein is listed once, alongside the most common genes and DNA of its rows. The sample table contains 500,000 to 600,000 distinct CDR3 sequences; only one count was recorded for roughly 10% of them. The ten largest clones represent about 10% of the sample. The germline V gene encodes CDR1 LGHNA and CDR2 YNFKEQ. The V end loses 3 bases and the J end loses 0 bases, and a stretch of 9 bases separates them. The CDR3, from cysteine to phenylalanine, totals 15 residues. Only the CDR3 region is kept as DNA, spanning 45 bases read in frame from base 1.

These data come from a study of response to subunit inactivated influenza vaccine (dated by TCRdb to about 2018). For context, the study as a whole: The study used deep quantitative T cell receptor repertoire profiling to track responses to a trivalent subunit inactivated influenza vaccine.

The full study reports these points: According to the authors, only a limited number of new T cells may be recruited by each seasonal influenza vaccination.

Sequencing used PBMCs from blood, obtained on the day of vaccination. The clonotype comes from a man aged 50-60 years who received an inactivated influenza vaccine. Donor details come from another sample of the same person, matched by shared clones. In this chain, TRBV4-2 is recombined with TRBJ1-5; a tentative D call is TRBD1 (5 bases match). The DNA sequence follows: TGTGCCAGCAGCCAGGAAGACAGTAGCAATCAGCCCCAGCATTTT. This is translated as CASSQEDSSNQPQHF.